This T cell receptor beta chain derives from a study of shared clonotypes between healthy human individuals. The team ran DNA from unsorted PBMCs on ten immunoSEQ deep assay plates for sequencing. Clones were sequenced by immunoSEQ multiplex PCR, and TCRdb holds only the in-frame ones, with some missing. The table lists over 95,000 clones, around 47% of them singletons. The CDR3 is 13 residues long. V shed 4 bases and J 12 bases; nucleotides not matched to a gene: 8. The V gene's germline CDR1 is SGHVS and CDR2 FQNEAQ. The receptor was derived from a woman aged 40 to 50 in good health. Some clones in this sample may be carry-over from other donors' samples. J is TRBJ2-3 and V is TRBV7-8; 9 bases align to TRBD1. Material for sequencing was PBMCs. The CDR3 protein is CASSSSRDREQYF. CDR3 coding DNA: TGTGCCAGCAGCTCGAGCCGGGACAGGGAACAGTATTTT.